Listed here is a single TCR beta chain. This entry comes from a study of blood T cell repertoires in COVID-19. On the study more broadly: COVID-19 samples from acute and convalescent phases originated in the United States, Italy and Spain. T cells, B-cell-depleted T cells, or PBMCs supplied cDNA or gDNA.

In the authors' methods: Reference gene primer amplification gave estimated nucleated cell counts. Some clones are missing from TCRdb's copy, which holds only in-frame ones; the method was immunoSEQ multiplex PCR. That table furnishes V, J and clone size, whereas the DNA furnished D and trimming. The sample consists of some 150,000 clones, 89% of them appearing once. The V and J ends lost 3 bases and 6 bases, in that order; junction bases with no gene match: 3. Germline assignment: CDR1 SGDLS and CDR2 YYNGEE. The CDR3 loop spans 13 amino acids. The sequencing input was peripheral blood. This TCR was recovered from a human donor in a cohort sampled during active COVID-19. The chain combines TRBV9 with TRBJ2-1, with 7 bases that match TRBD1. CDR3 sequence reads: CASSETGLNEQFF. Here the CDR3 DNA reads TGTGCCAGCAGCGAGACAGGGCTCAATGAGCAGTTCTTC.